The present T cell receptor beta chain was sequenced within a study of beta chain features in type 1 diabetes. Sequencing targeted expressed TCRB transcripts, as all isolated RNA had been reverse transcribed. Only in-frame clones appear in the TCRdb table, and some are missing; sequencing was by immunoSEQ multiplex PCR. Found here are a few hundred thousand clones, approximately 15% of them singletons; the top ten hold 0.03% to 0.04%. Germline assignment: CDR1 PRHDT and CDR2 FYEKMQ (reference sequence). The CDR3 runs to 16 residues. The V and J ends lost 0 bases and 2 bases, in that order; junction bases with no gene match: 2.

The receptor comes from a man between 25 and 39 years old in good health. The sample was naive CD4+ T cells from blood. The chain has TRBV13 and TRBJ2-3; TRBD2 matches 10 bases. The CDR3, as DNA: TGTGCCAGCAGCTTAGGGACTAGCGGGTACACAGATACGCAGTATTTT. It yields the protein CASSLGTSGYTDTQYF.